Shown below are 5 T cell receptor beta chains from a single sample sequenced in a study of STAT5B mutations in CD4+ large granular lymphocyte leukemia. TCRdb's table, derived via immunoSEQ multiplex PCR, lists solely in-frame clones and lacks some. The table has fewer than 35,000 clones, about 91% seen once. Sequenced: CD4+ T cells from blood buffy coats. Source of these receptors: a human donor in good health.

Here the CDR3 DNA reads TGTGCCAGCAGTGGACAGCTGAACACTGAAGCTTTCTTT. It is translated as CASSGQLNTEAFF. J is TRBJ1-1 and V is TRBV14; D is possibly TRBD1 (6 bases). Trimming left V 6 bases short and J 0 bases short, with 8 bases between. The CDR3 contains 13 residues. Germline assignment: CDR1 SGHDN and CDR2 FVKESK.

The chain is built from TRBV10-3 and TRBJ2-7; no firm D call. Germline-derived CDR1 and CDR2 are ENHRY and SYGVKD. The ends were cut back, 7 bases at V and 0 bases at J, with 16 bases in the middle. The CDR3 contains 15 residues. CDR3: CAIKKGGTPSYEQYF. CDR3 DNA sequence: TGTGCCATCAAAAAGGGCGGAACCCCCTCCTACGAGCAGTACTTC.

The gene calls are TRBV14 and TRBJ2-5, with no clear D. The ends were cut back, 5 bases at V and 7 bases at J, with 8 bases in the middle. Germline lookup yields CDR1 SGHDN and CDR2 FVKESK. There are 11 residues in the CDR3. In DNA form, the CDR3 reads TGTGCCAGCAGCACAGCAAGGACCCAGTACTTC. Protein product: CASSTARTQYF.

The V gene is TRBV5-1, the J gene TRBJ1-1; weak D call: TRBD1 (5 bases). This CDR3 has 19 amino acids. Germline V gives CDR1 SGHRS, CDR2 YFSETQ. Trimming shortened V by 3 bases and J by 2 bases, and 26 bases separated the two germline ends. The CDR3 nucleotides are TGCGCCAGCAGCTATGGGACGGTATTAACGACTGGGGCTAACACTGAAGCTTTCTTT. Encoded protein: CASSYGTVLTTGANTEAFF.

The chain couples TRBV5-4 to TRBJ2-1; 9 nucleotides agree with TRBD1. Germline V gives CDR1 SGHNT, CDR2 YYREEE (reference sequence). The CDR3 runs to 16 residues. The trim removed 3 bases at V and 4 bases at J, leaving 8 bases unmatched. CDR3 loop: CASSSYRGREYNEQFF. The CDR3 DNA follows: TGTGCCAGCAGCTCCTACAGGGGGCGCGAGTACAATGAGCAGTTCTTC.